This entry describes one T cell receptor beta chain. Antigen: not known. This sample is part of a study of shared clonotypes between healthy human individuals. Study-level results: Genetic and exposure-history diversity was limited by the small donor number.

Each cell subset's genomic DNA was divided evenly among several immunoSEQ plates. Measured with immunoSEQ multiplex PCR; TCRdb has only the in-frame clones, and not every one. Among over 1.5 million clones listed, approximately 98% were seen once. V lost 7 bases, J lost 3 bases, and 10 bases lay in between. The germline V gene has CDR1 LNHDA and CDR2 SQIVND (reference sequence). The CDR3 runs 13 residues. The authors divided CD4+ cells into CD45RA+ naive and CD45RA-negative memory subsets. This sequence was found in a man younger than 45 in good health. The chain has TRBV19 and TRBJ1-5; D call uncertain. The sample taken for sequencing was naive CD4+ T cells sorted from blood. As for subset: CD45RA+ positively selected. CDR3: CASKEVFNQPQHF. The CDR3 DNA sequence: TGTGCCAGTAAGGAGGTGTTCAATCAGCCCCAGCATTTT.